This TCR beta chain was identified during a study of beta chain features in type 1 diabetes. Study conclusions and caveats: There were fewer insertions and more deletions at the VDJ junctions of type 1 diabetes patients.

The CDR3 length is 13 residues. Trimming took 5 bases from V and 7 from J, leaving 14 bases between them. Germline lookup yields CDR1 MNHNY and CDR2 SVGAGI (reference sequence). A remark on this clone: Antigen: not known.

The investigators reverse transcribed all of the isolated RNA, so they sequenced expressed TCRB transcripts. Naive, central memory and regulatory T cell samples came to a mean of around 3.5 million reads. Using immunoSEQ multiplex PCR, the repertoire was profiled, and TCRdb retains in-frame clones only, with some absent. The data show about 360,000 clones, 10% to 15% seen once. Sequencing was carried out using naive CD4+ T cells from blood. The source of this sequence is a man in his late teens or twenties in good health. The V and J genes are TRBV6-6 and TRBJ2-5; possible D gene TRBD1, 6 bases. CDR3 residues: CASSPTGARTQYF. In DNA, the CDR3 is TGTGCCAGCAGTCCGACAGGTGCCAGGACCCAGTACTTC.